This TCR beta chain was documented in a study of blood T cell repertoires in COVID-19. Germline CDR1 is GTSNPN and CDR2 is SVGIG (reference sequence). The ends lost 3 bases at V and 3 bases at J; junction bases unmatched: 5. This CDR3 has 14 amino acids. Original data processing: Estimated nucleated cell counts came from reference gene primer amplification. Profiling relied on immunoSEQ multiplex PCR, and the TCRdb table lists in-frame clones only, not all of them. V, J and clone size derive from that table, while D and trimming were established from the DNA sequence. The sample shows about 120,000 clones, 85% to 90% of them seen only once. Seattle-derived patients entered the study during active infection and were followed longitudinally.

The clonotype comes from a woman in her sixties with COVID-19, enrolled during active disease. The J gene is TRBJ1-5, the V gene TRBV30, with 7 bases that match TRBD1. Material: peripheral blood. CDR3 sequence reads: CAWSPGQPNQPQHF. Written as DNA, the CDR3 is TGTGCCTGGAGCCCGGGACAGCCCAATCAGCCCCAGCATTTT.